This T cell receptor (beta chain) appears in the sequencing data of a study of shared clonotypes between healthy human individuals. Naive CD8 cells were CD45RO-negative, positively selected for CCR7, excluding terminally differentiated effector memory CD45RA+ cells. The protocol was immunoSEQ multiplex PCR, while the TCRdb copy is restricted to in-frame clones and leaves out a portion. Of around 1.9 million clones listed, around 93% are singletons. This CDR3 is 14 amino acids long. The V gene lost 4 bases and the J gene lost 2 bases, with 11 bases spanning the gap. Germline V gene data show CDR1 as MGHRA and CDR2 as YSYEKL.

Sample: naive CD8+ T cells from PBMCs. This rearrangement joins TRBV4-1 to TRBJ1-1; D not certain. This receptor was taken from a man between 18 and 29 years old in good health. Some clones in this sample may be carry-over from other donors' samples. The CDR3 DNA is TGCGCCAGCAGCCCCAACGATCCAAACACTGAAGCTTTCTTT. As protein: CASSPNDPNTEAFF.